Listed here are 15 T cell receptor beta chains from one sample, sequenced in a study of technical replicates of blood from a few donors. Libraries were prepared by immunoSEQ multiplex PCR; TCRdb keeps only in-frame clonotypes and omits some of them. The table records more than 65,000 clones, around 94% of them present only once. The material sequenced was T cells isolated from PBMCs. The receptors here all came from a human donor in good health.

This clone was recorded once. CDR3 residues: CASSLNAPRGTEAFF. The CDR3 nucleotides read TGCGCCAGCAGCTTGAATGCCCCCCGGGGCACTGAAGCTTTCTTT. The V and J genes are TRBV5-1 and TRBJ1-1; D not resolved. V shed 1 base and J shed 4 bases, with 14 bases lying between them. The CDR3 is 15 residues long. Germline assignment: CDR1 SGHRS and CDR2 YFSETQ.

This sequence joins TRBV19 and TRBJ1-3, with TRBD1 as a possible D gene (6 bases). Trimming took 3 bases from V and 0 from J, leaving 12 bases between them. Germline values: CDR1 LNHDA, CDR2 SQIVND (reference sequence). The length of the CDR3 is 16 residues. The CDR3 loop is CASSILGGASGNTIYF. The CDR3, as DNA: TGTGCCAGTAGTATCCTGGGGGGGGCCTCTGGAAACACCATATATTTT.

The V gene is TRBV5-4, the J gene TRBJ2-4, with a tentative D call TRBD2 (6 bases). V was cut by 6 bases and J by 5 bases, with 15 bases left in between. The CDR3 sequence is 14 residues long. In germline, CDR1 is SGHNT, CDR2 YYREEE (reference sequence). For the CDR3, the DNA is TGTGCCAGCAACCGGGACTCCGGAGAAAACATTCAGTACTTC. Its protein product is CASNRDSGENIQYF.

V and J are TRBV28 and TRBJ1-6; 8 nucleotides align to TRBD1. The V segment lost 5 bases and the J segment 8 bases; nucleotides outside the gene matches: 8. The CDR3 has 15 amino acids. Germline lookup yields CDR1 MDHEN and CDR2 SYDVKM. The CDR3 reads CASSPTDRDDSPLHF. Written as DNA, the CDR3 is TGTGCCAGCAGTCCCACGGACAGGGACGATTCACCCCTCCACTTT.

The chain combines TRBV19 with TRBJ2-1; 8 bases agree with TRBD1. V lost 6 bases and J lost 3; bases outside the gene matches: 7. This CDR3 has 15 amino acids. Per the germline V gene, CDR1 is LNHDA and CDR2 is SQIVND (reference sequence). The CDR3 DNA reads TGTGCCAGTAGCCCTGACAGGGGCCTCTACAATGAGCAGTTCTTC. The encoded protein is CASSPDRGLYNEQFF.

The chain employs TRBV27 and TRBJ1-3, with 9 positions matching TRBD1. The V gene's germline CDR1 is MNHEY and CDR2 SMNVEV (reference sequence). Germline trimming cut 5 bases from V and 11 bases from J; bases unmatched to any gene: 10. The CDR3 has 14 amino acids. The CDR3 spells CASSEGTGFLPIYF. CDR3 nucleotide sequence: TGTGCCAGCAGTGAAGGGACAGGGTTCTTACCCATATATTTT.

The chain uses TRBV15 and TRBJ2-5; the D gene is possibly TRBD2 (6 bases). In germline, CDR1 is LNHNV, CDR2 YYDKDF (reference sequence). The CDR3 contains 18 residues. Trimming took 3 bases from V and 3 from J, leaving 23 bases between them. CDR3 sequence reads: CATSSFHGYGGTEETQYF. The CDR3 DNA reads as TGTGCCACCAGCAGTTTTCACGGCTACGGGGGTACCGAAGAGACCCAGTACTTC. The full variable domain, with the rest looked up from reference TRBV15 and TRBJ2-5, is DAMVIQNPRYQVTQFGKPVTLSCSQTLNHNVMYWYQQKSSQAPKLLFHYYDKDFNNEADTPDNFQSRRPNTSFCFLDIRSPGLGDTAMYLCATSSFHGYGGTEETQYFGPGTRLLVL.

A single count supports this clone. The chain recombines TRBV29-1 with TRBJ1-1; TRBD1 might be the D (5 bases). Germline CDR1 is SQVTM and CDR2 is ANQGSEA. The V gene lost 8 bases and the J gene lost 5 bases, with 12 bases spanning the gap. CDR3 length: 11 residues. CDR3 residues: CSILQGTEAFF. CDR3 DNA: TGCAGCATACTTCAGGGAACTGAAGCTTTCTTT.

The rearrangement joins TRBV5-4 to TRBJ1-2; D is uncertain. Deletions cut 1 base from V and 2 bases from J, with 9 bases between. Germline V CDR1 and CDR2: SGHNT, YYREEE (reference sequence). The CDR3 loop spans 14 amino acids. CDR3 loop: CASSLSGSNYGYTF. The DNA for the CDR3 is TGTGCCAGCAGCTTGTCGGGGTCGAACTATGGCTACACCTTC.

The chain links TRBV9 to TRBJ1-3; D call uncertain. V dropped 0 bases and J dropped 3 bases, with 13 bases sitting between them. Germline values: CDR1 SGDLS, CDR2 YYNGEE. The CDR3 is 16 residues long. DNA of the CDR3: TGTGCCAGCAGCGTAGGCGAAGGACTGATTGGAAACACCATATATTTT. As protein: CASSVGEGLIGNTIYF.

V is TRBV14 and J is TRBJ2-7; the D gene is possibly TRBD2 (5 bases). V was trimmed by 5 bases and J by 7 bases, leaving 15 bases between them. CDR1 and CDR2 (germline): SGHDN, FVKESK. The CDR3 extends over 13 amino acids. CDR3 DNA sequence: TGTGCCAGCAGCGATGGACTCCTCGGGGAGCAGTACTTC. Amino acid sequence: CASSDGLLGEQYF.

CDR3 amino acids: CAISKKTSGYYEQYF. CDR3 in DNA: TGTGCCATCAGTAAGAAGACTAGCGGTTACTACGAGCAGTACTTC. The V gene is TRBV10-3, the J gene TRBJ2-7; 9 positions match TRBD2. Germline V CDR1 and CDR2: ENHRY, SYGVKD. V gave up 5 bases and J gave up 3 bases; unmatched junction bases: 8. The CDR3 length is 15 residues.

The CDR3: CASSIGQGANYGYTF. The CDR3 bases are TGTGCCAGCAGCATTGGACAGGGAGCTAACTATGGCTACACCTTC. The gene calls are TRBV5-4 and TRBJ1-2, with 8 bases fitting TRBD1. The CDR3 spans 15 residues. CDR1 and CDR2 from the germline V gene are SGHNT and YYREEE (reference sequence). The J segment lost 0 bases and the V segment lost 4 bases, leaving 5 bases of the junction unmatched.

The chain links TRBV7-9 to TRBJ2-1; 11 bases line up with TRBD1. The CDR3 length is 15 residues. V was clipped by 4 bases and J by 7 bases; unmatched bases: 6. The V gene's germline CDR1 is SEHNR and CDR2 FQNEAQ (reference sequence). CDR3 protein: CASSSHRDRGNEQFF. CDR3 sequence (DNA): TGTGCCAGCAGCTCTCACAGGGACAGGGGGAATGAGCAGTTCTTC.

The chain employs TRBV7-9 and TRBJ2-3, with a possible D match to TRBD2 (6 bases). The CDR3 has 17 amino acids. Trimming stripped 6 bases from V and 0 bases from J, with 19 bases between. Per germline, CDR1 SEHNR and CDR2 FQNEAQ (reference sequence). The CDR3 DNA reads as TGTGCCAGCAGTATCGGGTGGGGGAGGCAAAGCACAGATACGCAGTATTTT. Translated: CASSIGWGRQSTDTQYF.